The source of this T cell receptor beta chain is a study of OX40 agonist ivuxolimab in advanced cancers. Overall study context: Mean age approximately 55 years, range roughly 23 to 79; nearly 85% male. It was permissible to have had prior anti-PD-1, anti-PD-L1 or anti-CTLA-4 therapy, and around 40% had some.

Study findings and constraints: There were, on average, more expanded clones in CD8+ T cells than in CD4+.

Some clones are missing from TCRdb's copy, which holds only in-frame ones; the method was immunoSEQ multiplex PCR. The table lists 70,000 to 80,000 clones, around nine tenths of them singletons, with just over 0.75% in the top ten. Cycle 7 day 1, cycle 4 day 1, and baseline were the timepoints at which blood was sampled. With respect to this clone: Its specificity is not known.

CDR3 length equals 16 residues. Germline CDR1 KGHSH, CDR2 LQKENI. Between the trimmed V and J ends, which lost 3 bases and 3 bases, there was a span of 18 bases. This specimen consisted of CD4+ or CD8+ T cells sorted from blood, obtained in a trial of the OX40 agonist ivuxolimab. The clonotype comes from an adult with an advanced solid tumor such as melanoma, head and neck, liver or kidney cancer. V usage is TRBV18 and J usage is TRBJ2-7, with D possibly matching TRBD2 (6 bases). The CDR3 DNA follows: TGTGCCAGCTCACCGGGACTCGCCTCCCCTCTCTACGAGCAGTACTTC. This encodes CASSPGLASPLYEQYF.